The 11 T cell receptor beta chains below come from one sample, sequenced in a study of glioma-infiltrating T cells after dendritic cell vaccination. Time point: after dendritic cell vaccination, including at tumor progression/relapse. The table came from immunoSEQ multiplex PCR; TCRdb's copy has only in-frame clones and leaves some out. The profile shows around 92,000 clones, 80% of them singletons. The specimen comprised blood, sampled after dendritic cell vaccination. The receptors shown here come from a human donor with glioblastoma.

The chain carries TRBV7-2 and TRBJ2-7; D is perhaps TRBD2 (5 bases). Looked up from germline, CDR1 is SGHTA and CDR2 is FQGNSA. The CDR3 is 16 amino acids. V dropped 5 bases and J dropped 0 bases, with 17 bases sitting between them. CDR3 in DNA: TGTGCCAGCAGCCCTAGGAGCGGAAGGAGCTCCTACGAGCAGTACTTC. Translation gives CASSPRSGRSSYEQYF.

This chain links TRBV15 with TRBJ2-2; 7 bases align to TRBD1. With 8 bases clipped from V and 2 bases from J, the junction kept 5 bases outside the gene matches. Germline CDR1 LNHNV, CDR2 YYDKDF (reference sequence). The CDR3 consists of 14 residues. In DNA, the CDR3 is TGTGCCACCCACAGGGGCGAAAACACCGGGGAGCTGTTTTTT. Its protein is CATHRGENTGELFF.

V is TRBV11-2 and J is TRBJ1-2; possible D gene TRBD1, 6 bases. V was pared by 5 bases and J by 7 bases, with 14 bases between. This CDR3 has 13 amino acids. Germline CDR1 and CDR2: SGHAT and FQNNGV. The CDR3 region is CASSTRTVPGYTF. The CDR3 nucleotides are TGTGCCAGCAGCACCCGGACAGTCCCTGGCTACACCTTC.

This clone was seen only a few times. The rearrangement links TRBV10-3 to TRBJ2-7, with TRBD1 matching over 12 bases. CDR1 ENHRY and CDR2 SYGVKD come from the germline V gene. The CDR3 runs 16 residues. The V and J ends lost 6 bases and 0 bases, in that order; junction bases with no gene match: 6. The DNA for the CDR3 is TGTGCCATCAGGGGGACAGGGGGCTTCTCCTCCTACGAGCAGTACTTC. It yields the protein CAIRGTGGFSSYEQYF.

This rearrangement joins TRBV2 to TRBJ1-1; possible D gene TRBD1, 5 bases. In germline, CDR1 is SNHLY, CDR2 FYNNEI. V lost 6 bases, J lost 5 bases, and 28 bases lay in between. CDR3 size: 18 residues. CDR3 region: CASRRFTSGLTKGTEAFF. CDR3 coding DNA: TGTGCCAGCAGGCGATTTACATCGGGTCTCACAAAGGGGACTGAAGCTTTCTTT.

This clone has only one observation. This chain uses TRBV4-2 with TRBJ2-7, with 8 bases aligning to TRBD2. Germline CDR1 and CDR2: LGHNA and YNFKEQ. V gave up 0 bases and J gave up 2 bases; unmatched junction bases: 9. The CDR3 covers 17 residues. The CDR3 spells CASSQDRGSGRAYEQYF. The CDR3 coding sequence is TGTGCCAGCAGCCAAGACCGAGGGAGCGGGAGAGCCTACGAGCAGTACTTC.

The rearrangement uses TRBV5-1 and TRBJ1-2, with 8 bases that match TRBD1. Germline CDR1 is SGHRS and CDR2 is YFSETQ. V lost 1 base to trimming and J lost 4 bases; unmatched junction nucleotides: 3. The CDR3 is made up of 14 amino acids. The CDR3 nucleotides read TGCGCCAGCAGCTTGCGACAGGGGACCTATGGCTACACCTTC. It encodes CASSLRQGTYGYTF. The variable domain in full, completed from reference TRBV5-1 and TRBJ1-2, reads KAGVTQTPRYLIKTRGQQVTLSCSPISGHRSVSWYQQTPGQGLQFLFEYFSETQRNKGNFPGRFSGRQFSNSRSEMNVSTLELGDSALYLCASSLRQGTYGYTFGSGTRLTVV.

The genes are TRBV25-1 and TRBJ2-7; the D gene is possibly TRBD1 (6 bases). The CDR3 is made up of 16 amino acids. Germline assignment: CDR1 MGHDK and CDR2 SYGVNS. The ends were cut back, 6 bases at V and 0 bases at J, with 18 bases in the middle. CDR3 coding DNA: TGTGCCAGCAGCGGCGCCCCAGGGGCGAGCTCCTACGAGCAGTACTTC. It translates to CASSGAPGASSYEQYF.

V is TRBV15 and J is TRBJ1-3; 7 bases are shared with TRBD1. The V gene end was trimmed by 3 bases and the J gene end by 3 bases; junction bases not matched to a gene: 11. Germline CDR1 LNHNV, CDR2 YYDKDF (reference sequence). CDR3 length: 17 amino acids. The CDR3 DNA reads TGTGCCACCAGCAGCGTACAGGGGTTAGGATTTGGAAACACCATATATTTT. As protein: CATSSVQGLGFGNTIYF.

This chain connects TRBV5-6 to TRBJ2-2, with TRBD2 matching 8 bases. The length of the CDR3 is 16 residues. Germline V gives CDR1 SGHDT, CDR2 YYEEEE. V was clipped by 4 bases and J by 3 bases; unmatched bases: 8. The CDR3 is CASSPGGRADTGELFF. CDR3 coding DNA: TGTGCCAGCAGCCCGGGGGGGCGGGCGGACACCGGGGAGCTGTTTTTT.

In DNA form, the CDR3 reads TGTGCCAGTTCGGACAGGGGGCGTTATCAGCCCCAGCATTTT. Translated, it gives CASSDRGRYQPQHF. V usage is TRBV19 and J usage is TRBJ1-5, with 11 bases matching TRBD1. Germline V gives CDR1 LNHDA, CDR2 SQIVND (reference sequence). V dropped 8 bases and J dropped 5; count of bases not matched to a gene: 5. CDR3 size: 14 residues.